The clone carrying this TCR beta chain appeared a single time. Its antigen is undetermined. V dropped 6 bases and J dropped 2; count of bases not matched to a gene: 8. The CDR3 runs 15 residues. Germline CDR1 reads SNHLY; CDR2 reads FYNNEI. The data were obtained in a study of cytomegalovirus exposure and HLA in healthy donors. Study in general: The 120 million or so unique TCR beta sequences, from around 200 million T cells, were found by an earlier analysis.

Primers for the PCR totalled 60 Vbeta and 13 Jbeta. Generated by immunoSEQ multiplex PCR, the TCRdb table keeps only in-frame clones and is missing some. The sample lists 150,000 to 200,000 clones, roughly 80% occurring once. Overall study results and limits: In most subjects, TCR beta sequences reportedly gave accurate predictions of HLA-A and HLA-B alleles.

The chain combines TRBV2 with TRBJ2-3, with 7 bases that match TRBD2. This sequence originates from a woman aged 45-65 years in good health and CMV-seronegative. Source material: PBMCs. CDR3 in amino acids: CASRGGDRTTDTQYF. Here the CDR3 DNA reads TGTGCCAGCAGGGGGGGGGACCGAACCACAGATACGCAGTATTTT.